A single sample gave rise to the 32 T cell receptor beta chains below, sequenced in a study of T-cell memory formation after mild COVID-19 (dated by TCRdb to about 2021). Library preparation used 5' RACE. TCRdb records Illumina NovaSeq 6000 as the sequencer. Using fastp trimming at Q25 and MiXCR clonotype assembly, TCRdb reanalyzed the public sequencing data and kept in-frame beta chains. For every CDR3 protein sequence, its rows merge into one entry that carries the most common genes and DNA. Here the sample has 100,000 or so distinct CDR3 sequences; around 10% occur a single time. The ten largest clones add up to approximately 40% of the sample. The sequencing input was PBMCs or a T cell subset sorted from them (not recorded which). The source is a man aged 18 to 30 who had mild COVID-19 (a few samples of this study predate the infection). The sample titles of this study are shuffled in the database, so cell type and time point are left out; the donor was told from shared clones.

This clonotype was counted a few times. The chain is built from TRBV9 and TRBJ1-2, with a tentative D call TRBD1 (6 bases). Germline-derived CDR1 and CDR2 are SGDLS and YYNGEE. This CDR3 has 15 amino acids. V was trimmed by 0 bases and J by 8 bases, leaving 17 bases between them. The chain's CDR3 is CASSVGAGTMAGYTF. The CDR3, as DNA: TGTGCCAGCAGCGTAGGGGCCGGGACAATGGCCGGCTACACCTTC. The whole variable domain, filled in from reference TRBV9 and TRBJ1-2, reads DSGVTQTPKHLITATGQRVTLRCSPRSGDLSVYWYQQSLDQGLQFLIQYYNGEERAKGNILERFSAQQFPDLHSELNLSSLELGDSALYFCASSVGAGTMAGYTFGSGTRLTVV.

The chain combines TRBV11-2 with TRBJ2-5; TRBD2 aligns across 8 bases. Germline V gene sequence: CDR1 SGHAT, CDR2 FQNNGV. The CDR3 consists of 15 residues. V trimming: 1 base; J trimming: 3 bases; junction bases outside the gene matches: 4. The CDR3 coding sequence is TGTGCCAGCAGCTTAGGAGCGGGACTAGAAGAGACCCAGTACTTC. This translates into CASSLGAGLEETQYF.

This chain uses TRBV6-6 with TRBJ2-1, with D possibly TRBD2 on 7 matching bases. Germline V lookup: CDR1 MNHNY, CDR2 SVGAGI (reference sequence). The CDR3 totals 13 residues. V was shortened by 6 bases and J by 8 bases, with 14 bases between the two germline ends. CDR3 coding DNA: TGTGCCAGCAGCCCACTGGGGGGGCATGAGCAGTTCTTC. Protein: CASSPLGGHEQFF.

The rearrangement uses TRBV29-1 and TRBJ2-3; the match to TRBD2 covers 9 bases. Germline assignment: CDR1 SQVTM and CDR2 ANQGSEA. The CDR3 runs 16 residues. Unmatched junction bases numbered 9, after V lost 0 bases and J lost 5 bases. CDR3 sequence: CSVEDVAGGQGDTQYF. The CDR3 region has the DNA TGCAGCGTTGAAGATGTCGCGGGGGGGCAGGGAGATACGCAGTATTTT.

The gene calls are TRBV6-5 and TRBJ2-2; 9 bases map to TRBD2. The germline gives CDR1 MNHEY, CDR2 SVGAGI. The CDR3 consists of 13 residues. V was clipped by 7 bases and J by 5 bases; unmatched bases: 2. This CDR3 is CASTTSGTGELFF. As DNA, the CDR3 is TGTGCCAGCACAACTAGCGGGACCGGGGAGCTGTTTTTT.

The chain couples TRBV4-1 to TRBJ1-3; D is undetermined. This CDR3 has 15 amino acids. Germline V gives CDR1 MGHRA, CDR2 YSYEKL. V was trimmed by 0 bases and J by 4 bases, leaving 10 bases between them. CDR3 amino acids: CASSQDGVLGNTIYF. CDR3 nucleotides: TGCGCCAGCAGCCAAGATGGGGTATTAGGAAACACCATATATTTT.

The J gene is TRBJ2-7, the V gene TRBV7-2, with D maybe TRBD2 (5 bases). CDR1 SGHTA and CDR2 FQGNSA come from the germline V gene. This CDR3 spans 13 amino acids. V was shortened by 1 base and J by 5 bases, with 9 bases between the two germline ends. CDR3 sequence: CASSLVSGDEQYF. CDR3 DNA: TGTGCCAGCAGCTTAGTTTCCGGGGACGAGCAGTACTTC.

Turning to this clonotype: The junction departs from germline at one end; a sequencing error may be responsible. The chain has TRBV10-3 and TRBJ2-3; D is possibly TRBD2 (6 bases). Per the germline V gene, CDR1 is ENHRY and CDR2 is SYGVKD. The CDR3 consists of 15 residues. CDR3 residues: CAISEPPAGPDTRYF. Here the CDR3 DNA reads TGTGCCATCAGTGAGCCCCCGGCGGGGCCAGATACGCGGTATTTT.

This clonotype showed up just a few times. The chain has TRBV27 and TRBJ2-7; a weak D match, TRBD1 (6 bases). Between the trimmed V and J ends, which lost 5 bases and 5 bases, there was a span of 10 bases. The V gene's germline CDR1 is MNHEY and CDR2 SMNVEV (reference sequence). The CDR3 extends over 12 amino acids. The CDR3 DNA is TGTGCCAGCAGTCTTGGGGGCGACGAGCAGTACTTC. Amino acid sequence: CASSLGGDEQYF.

The rearrangement joins TRBV7-9 to TRBJ1-1; D uncertain. CDR3 length: 15 amino acids. The V and J ends lost 7 bases and 0 bases respectively, with 15 bases between them. Germline V gives CDR1 SEHNR, CDR2 FQNEAQ (reference sequence). CDR3 coding DNA: TGTGCCAGCATCGTGTTTTCGGTGATGAACACTGAAGCTTTCTTT. Translated, it gives CASIVFSVMNTEAFF.

This clonotype was observed a handful of times. The chain has TRBV7-2 and TRBJ2-3, with 9 bases fitting TRBD2. The V gene end was trimmed by 6 bases and the J gene end by 0 bases; junction bases not matched to a gene: 4. The CDR3 runs 15 residues. Germline CDR1 and CDR2: SGHTA and FQGNSA. CDR3 region: CASRPSGGSTDTQYF. The CDR3 DNA reads as TGTGCCAGCAGACCCAGCGGGGGGAGCACAGATACGCAGTATTTT.

This clonotype was seen more than once but under ten times. The chain employs TRBV7-9 and TRBJ1-4, with D possibly matching TRBD1 (6 bases). CDR1 is SEHNR, CDR2 FQNEAQ, per germline (reference sequence). The CDR3 consists of 17 residues. Trimming removed 3 bases from V and 0 bases from J, with 14 bases in between. The CDR3 sequence is CASSLQGWGATNEKLFF. CDR3 in DNA: TGTGCCAGCAGCTTGCAGGGGTGGGGAGCAACTAATGAAAAACTGTTTTTT. The full variable domain, with the rest looked up from reference TRBV7-9 and TRBJ1-4, is DTGVSQNPRHKITKRGQNVTFRCDPISEHNRLYWYRQTLGQGPEFLTYFQNEAQLEKSRLLSDRFSAERPKGSFSTLEIQRTEQGDSAMYLCASSLQGWGATNEKLFFGSGTQLSVL.

This clonotype was observed a few times. The V and J genes are TRBV12-3 or TRBV12-4 and TRBJ2-7; D may correspond to TRBD1 or TRBD2 (5 bases each). V gave up 6 bases and J gave up 2 bases, with 14 bases separating them. The CDR3 contains 14 residues. CDR3 coding DNA: TGTGCCAGCAGAATGGCTGGGGGACCCTACGAGCAGTACTTC. Residues: CASRMAGGPYEQYF.

This clonotype was detected a few times. This chain uses TRBV9 with TRBJ2-7; 8 positions match TRBD1. Germline V gene data show CDR1 as SGDLS and CDR2 as YYNGEE. V was pared by 5 bases and J by 4 bases, with 11 bases of the junction left unmatched. The CDR3 totals 15 residues. The CDR3 nucleotides read TGTGCCAGCAGTCCCCCAGGGGGCTCCTCATACGAGCAGTACTTC. Amino acids: CASSPPGGSSYEQYF.

This clonotype was observed at least ten times. The CDR3 DNA reads TGTGCCAGCAGTTACTCCAGGGTGGCTGAAGCTTTCTTT. As protein: CASSYSRVAEAFF. The V gene is TRBV6-5, the J gene TRBJ1-1, with D perhaps matching TRBD1 (5 bases). Looked up from germline, CDR1 is MNHEY and CDR2 is SVGAGI. The CDR3 contains 13 residues. V dropped 0 bases and J dropped 6 bases, with 8 bases sitting between them.

A few counts support this clonotype. The V and J genes are TRBV11-2 and TRBJ2-5, with 8 bases identical to TRBD2. V shed 3 bases, J shed 0 bases, and the junction held 3 bases outside the gene matches. Germline V gene sequence: CDR1 SGHAT, CDR2 FQNNGV. The CDR3 is made up of 15 amino acids. The CDR3: CASSFLAGYQETQYF. Written as DNA, the CDR3 is TGTGCCAGCAGCTTCCTAGCGGGCTACCAAGAGACCCAGTACTTC.

This clonotype was picked up a small number of times. The rearrangement links TRBV28 to TRBJ1-6; no clear D gene. Deletions cut 1 base from V and 7 bases from J, with 8 bases between. The CDR3 is 14 residues long. Germline values: CDR1 MDHEN, CDR2 SYDVKM. CDR3 bases: TGTGCCAGCAGTTTATTCCGGGGAAATTCACCCCTCCACTTT. Encoded protein: CASSLFRGNSPLHF.

A few counts support this clonotype. This rearrangement joins TRBV27 to TRBJ2-1; TRBD1 agrees at 8 bases. CDR1 is MNHEY, CDR2 SMNVEV, per germline (reference sequence). With 8 bases clipped from V and 4 bases from J, the junction kept 4 bases outside the gene matches. The CDR3 spans 13 residues. As DNA, the CDR3 is TGTGCCAGCGGGACAGGCCGTTACAATGAGCAGTTCTTC. Encoded protein: CASGTGRYNEQFF.

A few counts support this clonotype. The chain carries TRBV12-3 or TRBV12-4 and TRBJ2-2; D might be TRBD2 (6 bases). The length of the CDR3 is 16 residues. Trimming stripped 6 bases from V and 1 base from J, with 15 bases between. This CDR3 is CASRPSGLMNTGELFF. The CDR3 nucleotides are TGTGCCAGCAGACCCTCGGGACTGATGAACACCGGGGAGCTGTTTTTT.

This clonotype was observed a handful of times. CDR3 sequence reads: CASSSIFSGGVQETQYF. CDR3 nucleotides: TGTGCCAGCAGCTCGATCTTTAGCGGGGGGGTTCAAGAGACCCAGTACTTC. The V call is TRBV7-2, the J call TRBJ2-5, with 11 bases lining up with TRBD2. The germline CDR1 and CDR2 sequences are SGHTA and FQGNSA. V was pared by 4 bases and J by 2 bases, with 9 bases of the junction left unmatched. The CDR3 has 17 amino acids.

This clonotype occurred many times. V is TRBV12-3 or TRBV12-4 and J is TRBJ2-7; D is unclear. This CDR3 is built from 11 residues. Trimming pared 1 base from V and 3 bases from J, leaving 1 base between. CDR3 bases: TGTGCCAGCAGTTTAGACTACGAGCAGTACTTC. Protein product: CASSLDYEQYF.

The chain combines TRBV6-6 with TRBJ1-1; D may be TRBD1 (6 bases). This CDR3 has 14 amino acids. Germline loops: CDR1 MNHNY, CDR2 SVGAGI (reference sequence). Trimming pared 4 bases from V and 1 base from J, leaving 10 bases between. CDR3 coding DNA: TGTGCCAGCAGTTCCGGACAGAGGAACACTGAAGCTTTCTTT. Protein: CASSSGQRNTEAFF.

In its sample, this clonotype was seen many times. J is TRBJ2-7 and V is TRBV20-1; 8 bases agree with TRBD1. Germline V gives CDR1 DFQATT, CDR2 SNEGSKA (reference sequence). V trimming: 2 bases; J trimming: 3 bases; junction bases outside the gene matches: 6. CDR3 length equals 14 residues. The CDR3: CSARPPDRDYEQYV. In nucleotides, the CDR3 is TGCAGTGCTAGACCACCGGACAGGGACTACGAGCAGTACGTC.

A few counts support this clonotype. V is TRBV6-6 and J is TRBJ1-5; TRBD1 is a possible D gene (5 bases). Germline CDR1 is MNHNY and CDR2 is SVGAGI (reference sequence). V was cut by 6 bases and J by 4 bases, with 13 bases left in between. The CDR3 has 14 residues. As DNA, the CDR3 is TGTGCCAGCAGCGCCGACCAGGGAAATCAGCCCCAGCATTTT. Amino acid sequence: CASSADQGNQPQHF.

This clonotype has a count of ten or more. V and J are TRBV4-1 and TRBJ2-1; 11 bases fit TRBD1. The CDR3 has 20 amino acids. CDR1 is MGHRA, CDR2 YSYEKL, per germline. Trimming at V came to 5 bases and at J to 2 bases, leaving 17 bases not matched to a gene. CDR3 region: CASSSGMGQGVPRAYNEQFF. CDR3 coding DNA: TGCGCCAGCAGCTCCGGCATGGGACAGGGGGTGCCCAGGGCCTACAATGAGCAGTTCTTC.

Only a few counts were recorded for this clonotype. The V and J genes are TRBV6-6 and TRBJ1-1; TRBD1 agrees at 9 bases. The CDR3 extends over 18 amino acids. The trim removed 6 bases at V and 5 bases at J, leaving 19 bases unmatched. Germline CDR1 reads MNHNY; CDR2 reads SVGAGI (reference sequence). The CDR3, as DNA: TGTGCCAGCAGACCTTCCGACAGGGGGACCCTCGAGGGGACTGAAGCTTTCTTT. As protein: CASRPSDRGTLEGTEAFF.

This clonotype has just a few counts. The V and J genes are TRBV6-5 and TRBJ2-7; D unresolved. Germline values: CDR1 MNHEY, CDR2 SVGAGI. Trimming removed 0 bases at V and 0 bases at J, with 6 bases between. This CDR3 spans 14 amino acids. The CDR3 DNA sequence: TGTGCCAGCAGTTACTCGGGCGGCTCCTACGAGCAGTACTTC. As protein: CASSYSGGSYEQYF.

This sequence joins TRBV5-1 and TRBJ2-1; D might be TRBD1 or TRBD2, each matching 6 bases. Trimming pared 0 bases from V and 0 bases from J, leaving 19 bases between. In germline, CDR1 is SGHRS, CDR2 YFSETQ. CDR3 length: 19 amino acids. The CDR3 here is CASSLVGAGSRSSYNEQFF. CDR3 bases: TGCGCCAGCAGCTTGGTGGGGGCGGGGTCCCGAAGCTCCTACAATGAGCAGTTCTTC. Full variable domain (missing parts from reference TRBV5-1 and TRBJ2-1): KAGVTQTPRYLIKTRGQQVTLSCSPISGHRSVSWYQQTPGQGLQFLFEYFSETQRNKGNFPGRFSGRQFSNSRSEMNVSTLELGDSALYLCASSLVGAGSRSSYNEQFFGPGTRLTVL.

This clonotype has just a few counts. V usage is TRBV7-8 and J usage is TRBJ2-5; possibly TRBD1 for D (6 bases). V lost 1 base and J 0 bases, leaving 9 bases between the germline ends. Per germline, CDR1 SGHVS and CDR2 FQNEAQ. This CDR3 comprises 15 residues. This CDR3 is CASSLGDTNQETQYF. In nucleotides, the CDR3 is TGTGCCAGCAGCTTAGGGGACACCAACCAAGAGACCCAGTACTTC.

This sequence joins TRBV4-2 and TRBJ1-1, with D possibly being TRBD1 (5 bases). The CDR3 contains 13 residues. V lost 2 bases and J lost 3, with 7 bases in between. In germline, CDR1 is LGHNA, CDR2 YNFKEQ. The CDR3 is CASSQTGDTEAFF. CDR3 nucleotides: TGTGCCAGCAGCCAAACAGGAGACACTGAAGCTTTCTTT.

This clonotype was detected a few times. The V call is TRBV4-2, the J call TRBJ1-2, with D possibly TRBD1 on 5 matching bases. The CDR3 is 14 residues long. The ends were cut back, 8 bases at V and 0 bases at J, with 13 bases in the middle. Germline lookup yields CDR1 LGHNA and CDR2 YNFKEQ. The CDR3 sequence: CASLGGTPNYGYTF. DNA for the CDR3: TGTGCCAGCCTCGGAGGGACCCCTAACTATGGCTACACCTTC.

This sequence joins TRBV4-3 and TRBJ2-5, with D possibly matching TRBD1 (5 bases). The CDR3 spans 15 residues. Trimming left V 0 bases short and J 5 bases short, with 13 bases between. CDR1 is LGHNA and CDR2 is YSLEER in the germline V gene. The CDR3 reads CASSQDRAPGETQYF. CDR3 DNA: TGCGCCAGCAGCCAAGATCGGGCTCCAGGGGAGACCCAGTACTTC.